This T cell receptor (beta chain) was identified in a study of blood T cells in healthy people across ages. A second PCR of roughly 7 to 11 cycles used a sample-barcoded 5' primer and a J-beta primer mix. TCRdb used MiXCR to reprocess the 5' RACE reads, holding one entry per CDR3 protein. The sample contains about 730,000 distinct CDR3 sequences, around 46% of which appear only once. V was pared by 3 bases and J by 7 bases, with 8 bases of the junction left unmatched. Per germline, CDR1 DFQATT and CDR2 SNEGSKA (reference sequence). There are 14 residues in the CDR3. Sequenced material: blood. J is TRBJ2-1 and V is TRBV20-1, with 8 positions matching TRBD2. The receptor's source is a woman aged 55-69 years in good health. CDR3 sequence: CSARVSGSTNEQFF. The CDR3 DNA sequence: TGCAGTGCTAGGGTGAGCGGGAGTACGAATGAGCAGTTCTTC.